This entry is about one T cell receptor beta chain. Its specificity is unknown. The data originate from a study of T cell responses to AZD1222 COVID-19 vaccine. In the study overall: Second-dose groups at about 4 or about 12 weeks were pooled. General observations from the study: Clonal diversity was possibly underestimated; the donors were predominantly white British and more often female.

Germline trimming cut 2 bases from V and 3 bases from J; bases unmatched to any gene: 6. The CDR3 sequence is 16 residues long. The germline V gene encodes CDR1 MDHEN and CDR2 SYDVKM. Some clones are missing from TCRdb's copy, which holds only in-frame ones; the method was immunoSEQ multiplex PCR. This sample carries around 120,000 clones, 70% to 90% of them seen once, and the ten largest clones take roughly 1.6%. The sequence was obtained from an adult in good health. The sample in question was peripheral blood, obtained on day 0 of AZD1222 vaccination. The chain is built from TRBV28 and TRBJ2-2, with 7 bases aligning to TRBD2. Here the CDR3 reads CASSLIASGYTGELFF. In DNA, the CDR3 is TGTGCCAGCAGTTTAATAGCTAGCGGATACACCGGGGAGCTGTTTTTT.